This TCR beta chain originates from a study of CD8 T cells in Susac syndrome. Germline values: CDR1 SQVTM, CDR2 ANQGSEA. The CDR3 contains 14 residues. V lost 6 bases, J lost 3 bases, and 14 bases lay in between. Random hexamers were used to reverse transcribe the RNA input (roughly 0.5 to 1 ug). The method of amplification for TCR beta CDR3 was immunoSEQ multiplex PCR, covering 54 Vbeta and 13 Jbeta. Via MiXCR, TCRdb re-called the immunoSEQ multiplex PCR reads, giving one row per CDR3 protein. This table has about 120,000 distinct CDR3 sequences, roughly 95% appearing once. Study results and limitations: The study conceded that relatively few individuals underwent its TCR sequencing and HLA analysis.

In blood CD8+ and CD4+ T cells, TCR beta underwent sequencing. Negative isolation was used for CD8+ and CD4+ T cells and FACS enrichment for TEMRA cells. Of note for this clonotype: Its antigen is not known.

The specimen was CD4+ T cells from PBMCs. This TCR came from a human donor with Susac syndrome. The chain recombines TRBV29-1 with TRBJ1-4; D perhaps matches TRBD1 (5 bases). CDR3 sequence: CSVAPGPPNEKLFF. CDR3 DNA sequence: TGCAGCGTCGCACCGGGACCCCCTAATGAAAAACTGTTTTTT. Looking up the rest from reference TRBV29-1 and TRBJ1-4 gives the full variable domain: SAVISQKPSRDICQRGTSLTIQCQVDSQVTMMFWYRQQPGQSLTLIATANQGSEATYESGFVIDKFPISRPNLTFSTLTVSNMSPEDSSIYLCSVAPGPPNEKLFFGSGTQLSVL.